These 19 T cell receptor beta chains came from one sample sequenced in a study of T cells in localized non-small cell lung cancer. The data were produced by immunoSEQ multiplex PCR, yet TCRdb's version contains in-frame clones alone and is incomplete. The table records 75,000 to 85,000 clones, about 84% of them present only once. Material: peripheral blood, obtained before any cancer treatment. The receptors originated from a female donor older than 55 with stage I lung adenocarcinoma.

This chain links TRBV28 with TRBJ2-7; possible D gene TRBD2, 6 bases. The CDR3 is 12 amino acids. CDR1 is MDHEN and CDR2 is SYDVKM in the germline V gene. V was pared by 6 bases and J by 2 bases, with 8 bases between. In nucleotides, the CDR3 is TGTGCCAGCAGGACGGGAGCCTACGAGCAGTACTTC. Amino acid sequence: CASRTGAYEQYF. The variable domain in full, completed from reference TRBV28 and TRBJ2-7, reads DVKVTQSSRYLVKRTGEKVFLECVQDMDHENMFWYRQDPGLGLRLIYFSYDVKMKEKGDIPEGYSVSREKKERFSLILESASTNQTSMYLCASRTGAYEQYFGPGTRLTVT.

The V call is TRBV5-1, the J call TRBJ1-5, with 8 nucleotides matching TRBD1. Germline-derived CDR1 and CDR2 are SGHRS and YFSETQ. Unmatched junction bases numbered 5, after V lost 1 base and J lost 8 bases. This CDR3 is 14 amino acids long. The CDR3 nucleotides are TGCGCCAGCAGCTTGACAGGGGGGGTTGAGCCCCAGCATTTT. It specifies CASSLTGGVEPQHF.

This rearrangement joins TRBV7-9 to TRBJ1-5; D gene uncertain. The CDR3 has 14 residues. With 4 bases removed from V and 5 bases from J, the gap between germline ends came to 12 bases. Germline CDR1 and CDR2: SEHNR and FQNEAQ (reference sequence). DNA of the CDR3: TGTGCCAGCAGCTCGGACGGGAGTTATCAGCCCCAGCATTTT. This codes for CASSSDGSYQPQHF.

The genes are TRBV5-1 and TRBJ2-5; 9 bases line up with TRBD1. The CDR3 totals 16 residues. Trimming at V came to 4 bases and at J to 0 bases, leaving 7 bases not matched to a gene. Germline V CDR1 and CDR2: SGHRS, YFSETQ. Here the CDR3 reads CASSPLDRGYQETQYF. CDR3 DNA: TGCGCCAGCAGCCCACTGGACAGGGGCTACCAAGAGACCCAGTACTTC.

The chain carries TRBV19 and TRBJ2-3; a weak D match, TRBD2 (6 bases). The CDR3 has 16 amino acids. V was cut by 1 base and J by 1 base, with 12 bases left in between. Germline assignment: CDR1 LNHDA and CDR2 SQIVND (reference sequence). CDR3 DNA: TGTGCCAGTAGTATAGGTAGCGGCTGGGGCACAGATACGCAGTATTTT. Amino acid sequence: CASSIGSGWGTDTQYF.

The V gene is TRBV27, the J gene TRBJ2-7; maybe TRBD1 (7 bases). This CDR3 comprises 17 residues. Germline V gene data show CDR1 as MNHEY and CDR2 as SMNVEV (reference sequence). Trimming left V 5 bases short and J 2 bases short, with 22 bases between. Here the CDR3 DNA reads TGTGCCAGCAGTCCCGGGAGACAGGGTTTGGGGCCCTACGAGCAGTACTTC. It is translated as CASSPGRQGLGPYEQYF.

V gene TRBV11-2 combines with J gene TRBJ2-5; perhaps TRBD1 as D (7 bases). The germline CDR1 and CDR2 sequences are SGHAT and FQNNGV. V lost 3 bases and J 3 bases, leaving 11 bases between the germline ends. The CDR3 has 14 residues. This CDR3 reads CASSLVRGEETQYF. The CDR3, as DNA: TGTGCCAGCAGCTTGGTCAGGGGGGAAGAGACCCAGTACTTC.

This clone occurred a few times. At the DNA level, this CDR3 is encoded by other sequences in the same sample as well. The rearrangement uses TRBV18 and TRBJ1-2; 9 nucleotides agree with TRBD1. This CDR3 is 14 amino acids long. Germline-derived CDR1 and CDR2 are KGHSH and LQKENI. The V gene end was trimmed by 6 bases and the J gene end by 2 bases; junction bases not matched to a gene: 4. As DNA, the CDR3 is TGTGCCAGCTCCTCCGGACAGGGGAACTATGGCTACACCTTC. This gives the protein CASSSGQGNYGYTF.

The rearrangement joins TRBV28 to TRBJ2-1, with D perhaps matching TRBD1 or TRBD2 (5 bases each). The V end lost 7 bases, the J end lost 4 bases, and 14 bases lay between the germline ends. Germline V gives CDR1 MDHEN, CDR2 SYDVKM. CDR3 size: 14 residues. In nucleotides, the CDR3 is TGTGCCAGCAATACCGGGACCTATTACAATGAGCAGTTCTTC. Its protein product is CASNTGTYYNEQFF. Filled out from reference TRBV28 and TRBJ2-1, the complete variable domain reads DVKVTQSSRYLVKRTGEKVFLECVQDMDHENMFWYRQDPGLGLRLIYFSYDVKMKEKGDIPEGYSVSREKKERFSLILESASTNQTSMYLCASNTGTYYNEQFFGPGTRLTVL.

This chain uses TRBV11-2 with TRBJ1-5; 9 bases agree with TRBD1. This CDR3 region has 15 residues. V shed 5 bases and J 6 bases; nucleotides not matched to a gene: 8. CDR1 is SGHAT and CDR2 is FQNNGV in the germline V gene. CDR3 DNA sequence: TGTGCCAGCAGCATCGACAGGGGGATGAGTCAGCCCCAGCATTTT. It codes for CASSIDRGMSQPQHF.

This clone has just one count. The V and J genes are TRBV6-4 and TRBJ2-3, with 15 bases identical to TRBD2. The germline CDR1 and CDR2 sequences are MRHNA and SNTAGT. The CDR3 totals 18 residues. J gave up 5 bases and V 10 bases, and 16 bases lay outside the gene matches. Here the CDR3 reads CAIRLRTSGGAERDTQYF. Here the CDR3 DNA reads TGTGCCATTCGGTTAAGGACTAGCGGGGGGGCGGAAAGAGATACGCAGTATTTT.

The genes are TRBV30 and TRBJ2-5; D might be TRBD1 or TRBD2, each matching 6 bases. Germline lookup yields CDR1 GTSNPN and CDR2 SVGIG (reference sequence). The V and J ends lost 6 bases and 5 bases respectively, with 16 bases between them. This CDR3 has 13 residues. CDR3 nucleotide sequence: TGTGCCTGCGGTGAAGGGGGGCAGGAGACCCAGTACTTC. Its protein is CACGEGGQETQYF.

The CDR3 region has the DNA TGTGCCAGCAGCTTCGGACAGGGGGGCGGCACAGATACGCAGTATTTT. Translation: CASSFGQGGGTDTQYF. The rearrangement links TRBV7-6 to TRBJ2-3; 10 bases line up with TRBD1. The germline V gene has CDR1 SGHVS and CDR2 FNYEAQ. The CDR3 spans 16 residues. J lost 1 base, V lost 3 bases, and 4 bases had no gene match.

This chain uses TRBV19 with TRBJ1-1; D uncertain. CDR3 size: 15 residues. Trimming pared 1 base from V and 5 bases from J, leaving 14 bases between. In germline, CDR1 is LNHDA, CDR2 SQIVND (reference sequence). CDR3 sequence: CASSIGLGYGTEAFF. Here the CDR3 DNA reads TGTGCCAGTAGTATAGGGTTGGGCTATGGGACTGAAGCTTTCTTT.

The J gene is TRBJ1-6, the V gene TRBV5-8; perhaps TRBD1 as D (5 bases). The CDR3 extends over 16 amino acids. Germline V gene lookup returns CDR1 SGHTS and CDR2 YDEGEE. V was clipped by 0 bases and J by 1 base, with 8 bases between them. The CDR3 DNA reads as TGTGCCAGCAGCTTGGCCGCAGGGTCCTATAATTCACCCCTCCACTTT. This codes for CASSLAAGSYNSPLHF.

The gene calls are TRBV5-1 and TRBJ1-1; weak D call: TRBD1 (5 bases). CDR3 length: 14 residues. Germline values: CDR1 SGHRS, CDR2 YFSETQ. Trimming pared 2 bases from V and 2 bases from J, leaving 10 bases between. The CDR3 nucleotides read TGCGCCAGCAGCTTCGACAGCTTCAACACTGAAGCTTTCTTT. Protein sequence: CASSFDSFNTEAFF.

V usage is TRBV30 and J usage is TRBJ2-2; 9 positions agree with TRBD1. V lost 3 bases and J lost 1; bases outside the gene matches: 12. CDR3 size: 18 residues. CDR1 GTSNPN and CDR2 SVGIG come from the germline V gene (reference sequence). The CDR3: CAWSLTFPGQGNTGELFF. Written as DNA, the CDR3 is TGTGCCTGGAGCCTAACATTTCCGGGACAGGGGAACACCGGGGAGCTGTTTTTT.

The chain recombines TRBV30 with TRBJ2-7, with unresolved D. With 4 bases removed from V and 2 bases from J, the gap between germline ends came to 9 bases. Per the germline V gene, CDR1 is GTSNPN and CDR2 is SVGIG (reference sequence). This CDR3 is 12 amino acids long. CDR3 in amino acids: CAWKQLTYEQYF. The CDR3, as DNA: TGTGCCTGGAAACAGCTTACCTACGAGCAGTACTTC.

The genes are TRBV27 and TRBJ2-3; possibly TRBD2 for D (6 bases). The CDR3 has 14 amino acids. Trimming cost V 3 bases and J 0 bases, with 7 bases left between them. Germline CDR1 MNHEY, CDR2 SMNVEV (reference sequence). The CDR3 here is CASSFGSSTDTQYF. CDR3 bases: TGTGCCAGCAGTTTCGGGAGTAGCACAGATACGCAGTATTTT.